The clone carrying this T cell receptor beta chain has only a few counts. A second PCR, run for about 7 to 11 cycles, used a sample-barcoded 5' primer plus a J-beta primer mix. A tag from a template-switch adaptor with 12 random nucleotides marked each cDNA molecule. TCRdb re-called the 5' RACE reads with MiXCR, one entry per CDR3 protein. Counted here are approximately 1.5 million distinct CDR3 sequences, around 35% occurring once; the ten biggest clones make up about 11%. These data originate in a study of blood T cells in healthy people across ages. Germline V gene data show CDR1 as GTSNPN and CDR2 as SVGIG (reference sequence). V lost 4 bases, J lost 0 bases, and 14 bases lay in between. The CDR3 spans 15 residues.

V gene TRBV30 combines with J gene TRBJ2-3; TRBD2 is a possible D gene (6 bases). This TCR was sampled from a woman aged 30 to 39 in good health. The sample consisted of blood. CDR3 coding DNA: TGTGCCTGGACTACGGGCGGGGCTAGCACAGATACGCAGTATTTT. Translation gives CAWTTGGASTDTQYF. Complete variable domain (other parts from reference TRBV30 and TRBJ2-3): SQTIHQWPATLVQPVGSPLSLECTVEGTSNPNLYWYRQAAGRGLQLLFYSVGIGQISSEVPQNLSASRPQDRQFILSSKKLLLSDSGFYLCAWTTGGASTDTQYFGPGTRLTVL.